This T cell receptor (beta chain) is drawn from a study of cytomegalovirus exposure and HLA in healthy donors. Study-level findings and limits: High sensitivity and specificity were reportedly achieved when the classifier diagnosed cytomegalovirus status. Cytomegalovirus association was listed for approximately 160 TCR beta chains. Many donors shared some public TCRs, even though most TCR sequences were rare.

Sequencing used immunoSEQ multiplex PCR; TCRdb keeps in-frame clones, though not all of them. The sample comprises approximately 140,000 clones, 86% of which are singletons, and about 2.7% rests with the top ten. Germline lookup yields CDR1 SGHKS and CDR2 YYEKEE (reference sequence). V was clipped by 0 bases and J by 5 bases, with 11 bases between them. The CDR3 is made up of 14 amino acids. As concerns this clone: What it binds is not known.

The donors were part of the validation cohort of some 120 subjects. That cohort was separate from the first cohort, which comprised 550 to 750 subjects. What was sequenced was PBMCs. The rearrangement joins TRBV5-5 to TRBJ2-5; D not certain. The source of this sequence is a man aged 18-30 years in good health and CMV-seronegative. In DNA form, the CDR3 reads TGTGCCAGCAGCTTGGTAGCTAGTATCGAGACCCAGTACTTC. It yields the protein CASSLVASIETQYF. The full variable domain, completed using reference TRBV5-5 and TRBJ2-5, is DAGVTQSPTHLIKTRGQQVTLRCSPISGHKSVSWYQQVLGQGPQFIFQYYEKEERGRGNFPDRFSARQFPNYSSELNVNALLLGDSALYLCASSLVASIETQYFGPGTRLLVL.